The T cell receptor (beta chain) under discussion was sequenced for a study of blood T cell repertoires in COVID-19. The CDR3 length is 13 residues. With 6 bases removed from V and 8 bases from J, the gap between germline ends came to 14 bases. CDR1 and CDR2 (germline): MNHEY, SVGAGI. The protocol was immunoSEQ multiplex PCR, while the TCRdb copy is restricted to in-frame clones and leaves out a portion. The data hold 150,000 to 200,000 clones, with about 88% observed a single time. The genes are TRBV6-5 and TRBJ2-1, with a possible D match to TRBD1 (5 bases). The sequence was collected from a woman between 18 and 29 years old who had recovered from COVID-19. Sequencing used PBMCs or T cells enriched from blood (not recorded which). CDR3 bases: TGTGCCAGCAGCGCAACATCAGGGTATGAGCAGTTCTTC. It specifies CASSATSGYEQFF.